Below are 27 T cell receptor beta chains sequenced from a single sample in a study of cytomegalovirus exposure and HLA in healthy donors. The PCR was carried out with 60 Vbeta primers and 13 Jbeta primers. Assay used: immunoSEQ multiplex PCR; TCRdb lists only in-frame clones, some missing. This repertoire shows 90,000 to 110,000 clones, approximately 14% found once; its top ten account for about 0.79%. The sample consisted of PBMCs. The receptor source for this set is a female donor in good health and CMV-seronegative.

This clone occurred a few times. This sequence joins TRBV9 and TRBJ2-2; TRBD1 is a possible D gene (6 bases). Germline-derived CDR1 and CDR2 are SGDLS and YYNGEE. V was pared by 2 bases and J by 8 bases, with 13 bases between. This CDR3 contains 14 residues. In DNA form, the CDR3 reads TGTGCCAGCAGCGTCGACAGGATTTCGGGGGAGCTGTTTTTT. It specifies CASSVDRISGELFF.

The chain links TRBV5-4 to TRBJ2-3; 14 positions match TRBD2. Germline V CDR1 and CDR2: SGHNT, YYREEE (reference sequence). This CDR3 is 16 amino acids long. V was pared by 4 bases and J by 11 bases, with 12 bases of the junction left unmatched. The CDR3 protein is CASSQGTSGGPSMQYF. CDR3 nucleotide sequence: TGTGCCAGCAGCCAAGGGACTAGCGGGGGCCCGTCGATGCAGTATTTT. Supplemented by reference TRBV5-4 and TRBJ2-3, the full variable domain reads ETGVTQSPTHLIKTRGQQVTLRCSSQSGHNTVSWYQQALGQGPQFIFQYYREEENGRGNFPPRFSGLQFPNYSSELNVNALELDDSALYLCASSQGTSGGPSMQYFGPGTRLTVL.

This sequence joins TRBV28 and TRBJ1-2, with 7 bases aligning to TRBD1. With V trimmed by 6 bases and J by 2 bases, 3 bases remained unmatched. The V gene's germline CDR1 is MDHEN and CDR2 SYDVKM. CDR3 length: 13 residues. This CDR3 reads CASSLTGNYGYTF. The CDR3 DNA reads as TGTGCCAGCAGCCTGACAGGGAACTATGGCTACACCTTC.

The V and J genes are TRBV4-1 and TRBJ1-5, with no clear D. This CDR3 has 16 amino acids. The germline gives CDR1 MGHRA, CDR2 YSYEKL. Trimming stripped 1 base from V and 5 bases from J, with 15 bases between. This CDR3 is CASSQAIPPLHQPQHF. CDR3 in DNA: TGCGCCAGCAGCCAAGCTATCCCTCCTCTCCATCAGCCCCAGCATTTT.

The CDR3 nucleotides read TGTGCCAGCAGCTTAACTAGGGCCCCGGCATCACCCCTCCACTTT. It yields the protein CASSLTRAPASPLHF. The chain recombines TRBV7-2 with TRBJ1-6, with D unclear. The CDR3 spans 15 residues. Per the germline V gene, CDR1 is SGHTA and CDR2 is FQGNSA. V was pared by 2 bases and J by 10 bases, with 15 bases between.

This chain connects TRBV20-1 to TRBJ2-5; D gene unclear. Looked up from germline, CDR1 is DFQATT and CDR2 is SNEGSKA (reference sequence). Trimming cost V 2 bases and J 2 bases, with 3 bases left between them. This CDR3 spans 11 amino acids. CDR3 sequence: CSARQQETQYF. The CDR3 nucleotides read TGCAGTGCTAGACAGCAAGAGACCCAGTACTTC.

Here the CDR3 DNA reads TGTGCCAGTAGTCCTGCTGGGGCGGGGATATACAATGAGCAGTTCTTC. The encoded protein is CASSPAGAGIYNEQFF. The chain employs TRBV19 and TRBJ2-1, with a possible D match to TRBD2 (6 bases). The CDR3 totals 16 residues. Trimming stripped 5 bases from V and 4 bases from J, with 18 bases between. CDR1 and CDR2 from the germline V gene are LNHDA and SQIVND (reference sequence).

This clone was observed a few times. V usage is TRBV6-1 and J usage is TRBJ1-5, with 8 nucleotides matching TRBD1. Germline assignment: CDR1 MNHNS and CDR2 SASEGT. The CDR3 has 15 amino acids. The junction had 6 bases not matched to a gene; V was cut back by 5 bases and J by 3 bases. The CDR3 sequence is CASSITRGPNQPQHF. CDR3 nucleotide sequence: TGTGCCAGCAGTATTACCAGGGGGCCCAATCAGCCCCAGCATTTT.

The sample holds a few counts of this clone. The V gene is TRBV5-4, the J gene TRBJ2-1; TRBD2 aligns across 11 bases. Germline V CDR1 and CDR2: SGHNT, YYREEE (reference sequence). The junction had 5 bases not matched to a gene; V was cut back by 2 bases and J by 4 bases. The CDR3 contains 16 residues. CDR3 DNA sequence: TGTGCCAGCAGCTTACCGGGACTAGCGGTGTACAATGAGCAGTTCTTC. It specifies CASSLPGLAVYNEQFF.

The chain combines TRBV5-1 with TRBJ1-1, with a weak D call TRBD1 (5 bases). The ends were cut back, 2 bases at V and 5 bases at J, with 10 bases in the middle. Germline V gene lookup returns CDR1 SGHRS and CDR2 YFSETQ. The CDR3 extends over 13 amino acids. The CDR3, as DNA: TGCGCCAGCAGCTTAGCCAGGGCAACTGAAGCTTTCTTT. Amino acid sequence: CASSLARATEAFF. Variable domain in full (rest from reference TRBV5-1 and TRBJ1-1): KAGVTQTPRYLIKTRGQQVTLSCSPISGHRSVSWYQQTPGQGLQFLFEYFSETQRNKGNFPGRFSGRQFSNSRSEMNVSTLELGDSALYLCASSLARATEAFFGQGTRLTVV.

V gene TRBV6-1 combines with J gene TRBJ2-7; no clear D. The CDR3 loop spans 13 amino acids. Germline CDR1 and CDR2: MNHNS and SASEGT. V lost 3 bases, J lost 2 bases, and 8 bases lay in between. The CDR3 here is CASSDFSAYEQYF. The DNA of the CDR3 is TGTGCCAGCAGTGATTTCTCAGCCTACGAGCAGTACTTC.

The V and J genes are TRBV13 and TRBJ1-4; TRBD1 matches 7 bases. V was pared by 2 bases and J by 6 bases, with 6 bases of the junction left unmatched. The CDR3 extends over 15 amino acids. CDR1 is PRHDT and CDR2 is FYEKMQ in the germline V gene (reference sequence). CDR3 DNA: TGTGCCAGCAGCTTAAGGGGGCCGGTAGATGAAAAACTGTTTTTT. The encoded protein is CASSLRGPVDEKLFF. The complete variable domain, with remaining parts taken from reference TRBV13 and TRBJ1-4, reads AAGVIQSPRHLIKEKRETATLKCYPIPRHDTVYWYQQGPGQDPQFLISFYEKMQSDKGSIPDRFSAQQFSDYHSELNMSSLELGDSALYFCASSLRGPVDEKLFFGSGTQLSVL.

The CDR3 DNA reads TGCGCCAGCAGCCAAGACCGGGGATTCACTGAAGCTTTCTTT. This encodes CASSQDRGFTEAFF. The chain joins TRBV4-1 to TRBJ1-1; D gene uncertain. Deletions cut 0 bases from V and 4 bases from J, with 9 bases between. CDR3 length equals 14 residues. Per the germline V gene, CDR1 is MGHRA and CDR2 is YSYEKL.

The sample holds a few counts of this clone. V gene TRBV6-1 combines with J gene TRBJ1-2, with 9 bases that match TRBD1. CDR1 MNHNS and CDR2 SASEGT come from the germline V gene. V lost 1 base to trimming and J lost 5 bases; unmatched junction nucleotides: 5. The CDR3 consists of 15 residues. CDR3 residues: CASSEDRGLGYGYTF. For the CDR3, the DNA is TGTGCCAGCAGTGAAGACAGGGGGCTTGGATATGGCTACACCTTC.

The chain joins TRBV30 to TRBJ2-6, with 10 bases that match TRBD1. V shed 4 bases and J 2 bases; nucleotides not matched to a gene: 11. The CDR3 sequence is 18 residues long. Germline loops: CDR1 GTSNPN, CDR2 SVGIG (reference sequence). The CDR3 reads CAWILGGQGVPGANVLTF. In nucleotides, the CDR3 is TGTGCCTGGATACTAGGAGGACAGGGGGTACCTGGGGCCAACGTCCTGACTTTC.

The chain combines TRBV4-3 with TRBJ2-2; the match to TRBD1 covers 11 bases. The CDR3 has 15 residues. Germline V gene lookup returns CDR1 LGHNA and CDR2 YSLEER. V lost 6 bases and J lost 9; bases outside the gene matches: 9. Written as DNA, the CDR3 is TGCGCCAGCAGACTTACCCGGACAGGGGGCCGGGAGCTGTTTTTT. Translating it yields CASRLTRTGGRELFF.

This chain uses TRBV2 with TRBJ1-5; D remains unclear. Germline V CDR1 and CDR2: SNHLY, FYNNEI. The V gene lost 3 bases and the J gene lost 5 bases, with 11 bases spanning the gap. This CDR3 has 14 residues. The DNA for the CDR3 is TGTGCCAGCAGTGACTTATCCGGGGATCAGCCCCAGCATTTT. This translates into CASSDLSGDQPQHF.

Only a few counts were recorded for this clone. The chain recombines TRBV7-2 with TRBJ1-5, with a possible D match to TRBD1 (5 bases). Trimming cost V 5 bases and J 0 bases, with 8 bases left between them. The CDR3 length is 14 residues. Germline V lookup: CDR1 SGHTA, CDR2 FQGNSA. Here the CDR3 reads CASSPRASNQPQHF. Written as DNA, the CDR3 is TGTGCCAGCAGCCCCAGGGCTAGCAATCAGCCCCAGCATTTT.

This clone was counted between two and nine times. The V and J genes are TRBV6-1 and TRBJ1-2; 10 bases match TRBD1. V shed 2 bases and J 8 bases; nucleotides not matched to a gene: 5. The CDR3 is made up of 14 amino acids. In germline, CDR1 is MNHNS, CDR2 SASEGT. This CDR3 is CASSERDRGYGYTF. The DNA of the CDR3 is TGTGCCAGCAGTGAAAGGGACAGGGGATACGGCTACACCTTC.

The V gene is TRBV5-4, the J gene TRBJ2-7, with D possibly being TRBD2 (6 bases). The germline V gene encodes CDR1 SGHNT and CDR2 YYREEE (reference sequence). Trimming removed 4 bases at V and 3 bases at J, with 17 bases between. This CDR3 is 15 amino acids long. CDR3 coding DNA: TGTGCCAGCAGCAGCAAGGGGACTGCCAGCTACGAGCAGTACTTC. Translation gives CASSSKGTASYEQYF.

In this sample, this clone turned up a few times. J is TRBJ2-1 and V is TRBV11-3; 14 bases map to TRBD2. Germline CDR1 reads SGHNT; CDR2 reads YENEEA. The CDR3 runs to 14 residues. V was pared by 5 bases and J by 8 bases, with 2 bases of the junction left unmatched. DNA for the CDR3: TGTGCCAGCAGCCGGACTAGCGGGGGGTATGAGCAGTTCTTC. Amino acid sequence: CASSRTSGGYEQFF.

This clone was recorded a few times. The CDR3 coding sequence is TGTGCCAGCAGTCCGAAACCTGGACAGGGGGACAATGAGCAGTTCTTC. This translates into CASSPKPGQGDNEQFF. J is TRBJ2-1 and V is TRBV6-4, with 10 bases that match TRBD1. CDR1 and CDR2 from the germline V gene are MRHNA and SNTAGT. The V and J ends lost 5 bases and 5 bases, in that order; junction bases with no gene match: 9. This CDR3 is 16 amino acids long.

The chain couples TRBV5-6 to TRBJ2-1; 13 nucleotides agree with TRBD2. Germline CDR1 is SGHDT and CDR2 is YYEEEE. The J segment lost 6 bases and the V segment lost 3 bases, leaving 6 bases of the junction unmatched. This CDR3 contains 16 residues. The CDR3 coding sequence is TGTGCCAGCAGCTCCGGACTAGCGGGAGTCCTCAATGAGCAGTTCTTC. Its protein is CASSSGLAGVLNEQFF.

The V call is TRBV5-5, the J call TRBJ2-7; D possibly corresponds to TRBD1 (5 bases). V dropped 4 bases and J dropped 0 bases, with 17 bases sitting between them. Germline assignment: CDR1 SGHKS and CDR2 YYEKEE (reference sequence). The CDR3 has 16 amino acids. CDR3 nucleotides: TGTGCCAGCAGCCCTACCCCGACAGCCGTCTCCTACGAGCAGTACTTC. It specifies CASSPTPTAVSYEQYF.

The chain is built from TRBV5-4 and TRBJ2-7; 10 bases are a match to TRBD2. Looked up from germline, CDR1 is SGHNT and CDR2 is YYREEE (reference sequence). V lost 0 bases and J lost 3; bases outside the gene matches: 3. The CDR3 runs to 15 residues. This chain's CDR3 is CASSLGTSGSYEQYF. The DNA for the CDR3 is TGTGCCAGCAGCTTGGGGACTAGCGGCAGCTACGAGCAGTACTTC.

This clone was recorded a few times. The chain uses TRBV6-1 and TRBJ2-5, with 7 nucleotides matching TRBD1. V lost 2 bases and J lost 2; bases outside the gene matches: 8. CDR1 MNHNS and CDR2 SASEGT come from the germline V gene. This CDR3 is built from 16 residues. The CDR3 loop reads CASSELGGVGQETQYF. CDR3 coding DNA: TGTGCCAGCAGTGAACTAGGGGGCGTGGGACAAGAGACCCAGTACTTC.

There are a few counts of this clone. The CDR3 loop is CASSDGQGNEQYF. The CDR3 bases are TGTGCCAGCAGTGACGGACAGGGGAACGAGCAGTACTTC. The rearrangement uses TRBV6-1 and TRBJ2-7; TRBD1 matches at 9 bases. Germline assignment: CDR1 MNHNS and CDR2 SASEGT. V dropped 3 bases and J dropped 5; count of bases not matched to a gene: 2. The CDR3 is 13 residues long.